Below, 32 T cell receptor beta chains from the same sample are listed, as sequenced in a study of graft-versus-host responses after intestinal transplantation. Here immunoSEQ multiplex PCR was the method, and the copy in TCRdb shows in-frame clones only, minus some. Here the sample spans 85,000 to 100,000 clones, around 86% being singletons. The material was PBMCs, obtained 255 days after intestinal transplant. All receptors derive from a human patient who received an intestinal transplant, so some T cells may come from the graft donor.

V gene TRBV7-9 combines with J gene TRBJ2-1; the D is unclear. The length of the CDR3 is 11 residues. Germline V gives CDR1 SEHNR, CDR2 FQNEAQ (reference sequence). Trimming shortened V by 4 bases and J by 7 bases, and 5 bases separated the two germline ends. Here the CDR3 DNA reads TGTGCCAGCAGCTCCGGGAATGAGCAGTTCTTC. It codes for CASSSGNEQFF. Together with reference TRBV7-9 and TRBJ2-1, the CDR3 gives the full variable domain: DTGVSQNPRHKITKRGQNVTFRCDPISEHNRLYWYRQTLGQGPEFLTYFQNEAQLEKSRLLSDRFSAERPKGSFSTLEIQRTEQGDSAMYLCASSSGNEQFFGPGTRLTVL.

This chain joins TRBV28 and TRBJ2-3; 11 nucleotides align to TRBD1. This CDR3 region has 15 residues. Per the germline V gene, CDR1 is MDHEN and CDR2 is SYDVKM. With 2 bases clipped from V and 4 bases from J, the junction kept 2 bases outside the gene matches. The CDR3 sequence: CASSLGTGGADTQYF. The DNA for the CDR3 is TGTGCCAGCAGTTTAGGGACAGGGGGGGCAGATACGCAGTATTTT.

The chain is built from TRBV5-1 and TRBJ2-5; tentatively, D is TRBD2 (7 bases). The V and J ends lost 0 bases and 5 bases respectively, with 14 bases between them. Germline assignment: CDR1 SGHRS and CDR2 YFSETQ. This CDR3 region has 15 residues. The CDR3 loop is CASSLASEGGETQYF. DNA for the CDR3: TGCGCCAGCAGCTTGGCCTCTGAGGGGGGGGAGACCCAGTACTTC.

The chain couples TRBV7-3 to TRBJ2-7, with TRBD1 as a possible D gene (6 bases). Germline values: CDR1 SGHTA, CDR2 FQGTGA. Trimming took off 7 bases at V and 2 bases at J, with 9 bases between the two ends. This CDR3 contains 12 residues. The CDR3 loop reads CASTRGPYEQYV. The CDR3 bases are TGTGCCAGCACCAGGGGTCCCTACGAGCAGTACGTC.

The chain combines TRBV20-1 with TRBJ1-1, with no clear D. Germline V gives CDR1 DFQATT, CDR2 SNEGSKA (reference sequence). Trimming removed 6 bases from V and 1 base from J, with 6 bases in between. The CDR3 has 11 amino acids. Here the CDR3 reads CSAPRNTEAFF. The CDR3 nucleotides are TGCAGTGCCCCGAGGAACACTGAAGCTTTCTTT.

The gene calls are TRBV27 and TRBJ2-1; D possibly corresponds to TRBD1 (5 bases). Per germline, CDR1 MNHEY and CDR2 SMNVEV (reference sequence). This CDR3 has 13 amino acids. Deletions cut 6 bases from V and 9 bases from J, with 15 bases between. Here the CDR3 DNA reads TGTGCCAGCAGCCCAGGGTTATTTGGTGAGCAGTTCTTC. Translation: CASSPGLFGEQFF.

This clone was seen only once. CDR3 in amino acids: CASSEWDNPSTDTQYF. In DNA, the CDR3 is TGTGCCAGCAGTGAGTGGGACAACCCTAGCACAGATACGCAGTATTTT. The chain has TRBV6-1 and TRBJ2-3, with D possibly TRBD1 on 6 matching bases. CDR1 and CDR2 (germline): MNHNS, SASEGT. The CDR3 has 16 amino acids. Trimming cost V 3 bases and J 0 bases, with 13 bases left between them.

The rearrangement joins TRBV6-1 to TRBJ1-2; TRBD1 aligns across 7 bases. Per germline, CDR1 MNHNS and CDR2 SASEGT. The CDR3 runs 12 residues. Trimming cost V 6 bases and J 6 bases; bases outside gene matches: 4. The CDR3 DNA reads TGTGCCAGCAGAGAAACAGGGGATGGCTACACCTTC. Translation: CASRETGDGYTF.

CDR3 sequence (DNA): TGTGCCAGTAGCCTAGACAGGGAGGCAACTGAAGCTTTCTTT. Translating it yields CASSLDREATEAFF. The J gene is TRBJ1-1, the V gene TRBV19; TRBD1 matches 7 bases. Germline loops: CDR1 LNHDA, CDR2 SQIVND (reference sequence). The CDR3 runs to 14 residues. J gave up 5 bases and V 6 bases, and 9 bases lay outside the gene matches. The variable domain in full, completed from reference TRBV19 and TRBJ1-1, reads DGGITQSPKYLFRKEGQNVTLSCEQNLNHDAMYWYRQDPGQGLRLIYYSQIVNDFQKGDIAEGYSVSREKKESFPLTVTSAQKNPTAFYLCASSLDREATEAFFGQGTRLTVV.

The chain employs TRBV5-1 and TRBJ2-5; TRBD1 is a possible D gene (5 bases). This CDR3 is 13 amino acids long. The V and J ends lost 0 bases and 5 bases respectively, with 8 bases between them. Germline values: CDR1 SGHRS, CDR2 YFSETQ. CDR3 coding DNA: TGCGCCAGCAGCTTGGGCCCAGGGGAGACCCAGTACTTC. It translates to CASSLGPGETQYF.

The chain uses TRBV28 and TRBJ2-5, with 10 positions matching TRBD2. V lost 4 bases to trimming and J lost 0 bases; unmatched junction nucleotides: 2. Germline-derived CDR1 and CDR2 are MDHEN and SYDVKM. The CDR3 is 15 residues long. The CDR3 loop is CASSYSGGYQETQYF. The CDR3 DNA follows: TGTGCCAGCAGTTATAGCGGGGGGTACCAAGAGACCCAGTACTTC.

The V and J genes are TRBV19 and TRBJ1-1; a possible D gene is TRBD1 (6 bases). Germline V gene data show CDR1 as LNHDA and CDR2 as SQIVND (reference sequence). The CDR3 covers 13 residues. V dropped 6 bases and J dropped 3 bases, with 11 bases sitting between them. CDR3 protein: CASRVTGYTEAFF. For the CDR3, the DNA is TGTGCCAGTAGGGTAACAGGGTACACTGAAGCTTTCTTT. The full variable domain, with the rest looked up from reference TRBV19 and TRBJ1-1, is DGGITQSPKYLFRKEGQNVTLSCEQNLNHDAMYWYRQDPGQGLRLIYYSQIVNDFQKGDIAEGYSVSREKKESFPLTVTSAQKNPTAFYLCASRVTGYTEAFFGQGTRLTVV.

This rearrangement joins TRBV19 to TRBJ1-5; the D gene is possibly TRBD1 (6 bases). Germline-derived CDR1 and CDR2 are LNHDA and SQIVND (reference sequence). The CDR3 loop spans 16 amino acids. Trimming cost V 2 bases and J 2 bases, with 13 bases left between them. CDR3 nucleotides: TGTGCCAGTAGTATATGGGGGCTAGGGGGCAATCAGCCCCAGCATTTT. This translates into CASSIWGLGGNQPQHF.

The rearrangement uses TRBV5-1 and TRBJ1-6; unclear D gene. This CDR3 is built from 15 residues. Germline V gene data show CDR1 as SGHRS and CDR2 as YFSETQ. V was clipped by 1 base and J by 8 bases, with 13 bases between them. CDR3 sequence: CASSLPGPVDSPLHF. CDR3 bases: TGCGCCAGCAGCTTGCCCGGGCCGGTCGATTCACCCCTCCACTTT.

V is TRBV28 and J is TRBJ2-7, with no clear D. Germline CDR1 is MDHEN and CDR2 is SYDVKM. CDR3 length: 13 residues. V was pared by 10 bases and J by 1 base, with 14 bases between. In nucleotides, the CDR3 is TGTGCCACATCGAACGGTGGGTCCTACGAGCAGTACTTC. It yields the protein CATSNGGSYEQYF. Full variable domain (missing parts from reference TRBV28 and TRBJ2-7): DVKVTQSSRYLVKRTGEKVFLECVQDMDHENMFWYRQDPGLGLRLIYFSYDVKMKEKGDIPEGYSVSREKKERFSLILESASTNQTSMYLCATSNGGSYEQYFGPGTRLTVT.

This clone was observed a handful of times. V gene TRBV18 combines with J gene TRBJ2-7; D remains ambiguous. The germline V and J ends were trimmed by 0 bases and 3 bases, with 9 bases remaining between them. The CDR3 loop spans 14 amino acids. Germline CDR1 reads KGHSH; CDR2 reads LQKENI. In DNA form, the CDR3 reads TGTGCCAGCTCACCACCGTCGCAGCTCTACGAGCAGTACTTC. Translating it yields CASSPPSQLYEQYF.

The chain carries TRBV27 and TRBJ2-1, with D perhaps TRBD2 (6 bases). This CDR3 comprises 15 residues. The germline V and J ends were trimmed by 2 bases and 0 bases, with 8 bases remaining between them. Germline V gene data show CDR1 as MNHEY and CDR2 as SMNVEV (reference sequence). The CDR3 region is CASSLGAGSYNEQFF. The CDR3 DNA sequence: TGTGCCAGCAGTTTAGGAGCGGGCTCCTACAATGAGCAGTTCTTC.

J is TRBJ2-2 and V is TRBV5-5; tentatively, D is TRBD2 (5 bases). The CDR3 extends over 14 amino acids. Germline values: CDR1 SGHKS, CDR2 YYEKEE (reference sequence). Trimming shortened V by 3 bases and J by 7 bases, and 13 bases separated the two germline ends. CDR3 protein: CASSYGMRLGELFF. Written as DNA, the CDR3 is TGTGCCAGCAGCTACGGGATGCGTCTCGGGGAGCTGTTTTTT.

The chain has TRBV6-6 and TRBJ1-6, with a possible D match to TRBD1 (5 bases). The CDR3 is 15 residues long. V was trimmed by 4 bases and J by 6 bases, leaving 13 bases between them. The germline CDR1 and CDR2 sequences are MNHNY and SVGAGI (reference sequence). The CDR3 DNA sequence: TGTGCCAGCAGTTCCCGGGACGGAGGTAATTCACCCCTCCACTTT. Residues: CASSSRDGGNSPLHF.

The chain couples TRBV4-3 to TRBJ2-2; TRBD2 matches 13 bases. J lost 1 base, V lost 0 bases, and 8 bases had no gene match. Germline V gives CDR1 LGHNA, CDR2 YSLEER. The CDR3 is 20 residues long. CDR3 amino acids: CASSQEPPGLAGMNTGELFF. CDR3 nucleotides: TGCGCCAGCAGCCAAGAGCCGCCGGGACTAGCGGGGATGAACACCGGGGAGCTGTTTTTT.

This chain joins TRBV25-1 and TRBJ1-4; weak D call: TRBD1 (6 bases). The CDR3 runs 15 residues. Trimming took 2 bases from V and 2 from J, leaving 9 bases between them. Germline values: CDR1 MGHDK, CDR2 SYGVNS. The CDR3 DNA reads TGTGCCAGCAGTGAACCCAGGGGCACTAATGAAAAACTGTTTTTT. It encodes CASSEPRGTNEKLFF.

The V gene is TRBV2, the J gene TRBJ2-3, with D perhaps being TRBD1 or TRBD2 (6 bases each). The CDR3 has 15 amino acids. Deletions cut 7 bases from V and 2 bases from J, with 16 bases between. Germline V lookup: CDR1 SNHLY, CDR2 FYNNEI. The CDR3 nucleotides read TGTGCCAGCACTCGGGGGCCCGGGGTCACAGATACGCAGTATTTT. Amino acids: CASTRGPGVTDTQYF.

This CDR3 reads CATSRDLAGSEQFF. CDR3 sequence (DNA): TGTGCCACCAGCAGAGATCTGGCAGGATCTGAGCAGTTCTTC. The V and J genes are TRBV15 and TRBJ2-1, with D unresolved. Germline V lookup: CDR1 LNHNV, CDR2 YYDKDF (reference sequence). Trimming removed 0 bases from V and 9 bases from J, with 12 bases in between. The CDR3 length is 14 residues.

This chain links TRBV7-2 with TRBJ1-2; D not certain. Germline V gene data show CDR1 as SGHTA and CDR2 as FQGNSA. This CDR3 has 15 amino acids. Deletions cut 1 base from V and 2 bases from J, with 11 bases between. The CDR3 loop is CASSLELLGNYGYTF. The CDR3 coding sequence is TGTGCCAGCAGCTTAGAGTTGTTAGGGAACTATGGCTACACCTTC.

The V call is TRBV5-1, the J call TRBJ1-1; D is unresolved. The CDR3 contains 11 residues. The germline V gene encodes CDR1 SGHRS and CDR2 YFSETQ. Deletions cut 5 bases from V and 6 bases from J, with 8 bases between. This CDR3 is CASSSDAEAFF. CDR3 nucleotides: TGCGCCAGCAGTAGTGACGCTGAAGCTTTCTTT. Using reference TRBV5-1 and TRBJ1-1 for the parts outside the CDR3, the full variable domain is KAGVTQTPRYLIKTRGQQVTLSCSPISGHRSVSWYQQTPGQGLQFLFEYFSETQRNKGNFPGRFSGRQFSNSRSEMNVSTLELGDSALYLCASSSDAEAFFGQGTRLTVV.

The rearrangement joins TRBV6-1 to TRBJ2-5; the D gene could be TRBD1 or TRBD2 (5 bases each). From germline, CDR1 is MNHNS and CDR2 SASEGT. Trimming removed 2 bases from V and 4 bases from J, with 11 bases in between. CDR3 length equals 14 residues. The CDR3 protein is CASSERGVGETQYF. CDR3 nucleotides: TGTGCCAGCAGTGAAAGAGGGGTTGGAGAGACCCAGTACTTC.

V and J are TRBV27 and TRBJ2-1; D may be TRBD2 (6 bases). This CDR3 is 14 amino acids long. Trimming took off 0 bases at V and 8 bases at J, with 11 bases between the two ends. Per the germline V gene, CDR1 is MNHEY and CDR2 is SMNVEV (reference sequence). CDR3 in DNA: TGTGCCAGCAGTTTATCGGAGGGGTCGCATGAGCAGTTCTTC. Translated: CASSLSEGSHEQFF.

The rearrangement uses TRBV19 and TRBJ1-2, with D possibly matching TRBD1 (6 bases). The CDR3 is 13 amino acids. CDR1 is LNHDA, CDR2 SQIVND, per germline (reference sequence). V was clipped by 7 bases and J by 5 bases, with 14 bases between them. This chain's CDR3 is CASTGAIDYGYTF. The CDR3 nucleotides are TGTGCCAGTACAGGGGCGATAGATTATGGCTACACCTTC.

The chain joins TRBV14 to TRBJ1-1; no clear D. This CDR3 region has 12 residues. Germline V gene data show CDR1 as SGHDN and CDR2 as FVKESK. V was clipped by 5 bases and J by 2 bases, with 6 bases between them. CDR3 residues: CASSFLNTEAFF. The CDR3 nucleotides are TGTGCCAGCAGCTTCTTAAACACTGAAGCTTTCTTT.

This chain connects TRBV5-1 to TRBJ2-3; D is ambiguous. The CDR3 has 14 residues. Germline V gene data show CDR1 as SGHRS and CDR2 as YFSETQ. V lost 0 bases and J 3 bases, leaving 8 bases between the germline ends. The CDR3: CASSLEGPTDTQYF. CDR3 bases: TGCGCCAGCAGCTTGGAAGGGCCTACAGATACGCAGTATTTT.

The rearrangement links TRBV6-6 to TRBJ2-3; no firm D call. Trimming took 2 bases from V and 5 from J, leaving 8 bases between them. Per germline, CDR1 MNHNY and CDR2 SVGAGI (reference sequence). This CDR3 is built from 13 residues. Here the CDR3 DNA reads TGTGCCAGCAGTTACCTTGCTGGAGATACGCAGTATTTT. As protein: CASSYLAGDTQYF.

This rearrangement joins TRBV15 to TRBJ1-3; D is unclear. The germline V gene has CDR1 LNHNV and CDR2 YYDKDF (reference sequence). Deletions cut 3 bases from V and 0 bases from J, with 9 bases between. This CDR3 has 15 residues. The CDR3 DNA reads TGTGCCACCAGCAGGGAAATAACCTCTGGAAACACCATATATTTT. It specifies CATSREITSGNTIYF.